A single sample is the source of the 5 T cell receptor beta chains below, sequenced in a study of low-dose radiotherapy and immunotherapy resistance in tumors. cDNA synthesis used a TRAV/TRBV-specific primer set for both chains. A constant-region primer paired with the V-primer adapter amplified TCRs over about 19 PCR cycles. TCRdb reprocessed the reads with MiXCR, giving one entry per CDR3 protein. Found here are about 12,000 distinct CDR3 sequences, 76% of them singletons; the top ten hold about 3.5%. The receptors originated from a human donor with advanced metastatic prostate, ovarian, gallbladder or colorectal cancer (not recorded which). This table probably holds off-target reads from a library built for another chain.

V and J are TRBV7-3 and TRBJ2-1; 14 bases line up with TRBD2. Germline CDR1 is SGHTA and CDR2 is FQGTGA. J lost 3 bases, V lost 2 bases, and 3 bases had no gene match. The CDR3 sequence is 17 residues long. The CDR3 DNA follows: TGTGCCAGCAGCTTATTGGGGACTAGCGGGAGCTACAATGAGCAGTTCTTC. Its protein product is CASSLLGTSGSYNEQFF.

There are a few counts of this clonotype. The chain recombines TRBV11-2 with TRBJ2-3, with D unclear. CDR3 length: 14 amino acids. Germline V gives CDR1 SGHAT, CDR2 FQNNGV. Trimming removed 4 bases at V and 0 bases at J, with 8 bases between. The CDR3 nucleotides are TGTGCCAGCAGCTCACTGACTAGCACAGATACGCAGTATTTT. It translates to CASSSLTSTDTQYF.

The chain combines TRBV28 with TRBJ2-7; possible D gene TRBD1, 6 bases. Germline CDR1 is MDHEN and CDR2 is SYDVKM. The CDR3 is 15 amino acids. Between the trimmed V and J ends, which lost 7 bases and 4 bases, there was a span of 20 bases. Written as DNA, the CDR3 is TGTGCCAGCACTTCCCCCGCCGGACAGCTATACGAGCAGTACTTC. It codes for CASTSPAGQLYEQYF. The full variable domain, with the rest looked up from reference TRBV28 and TRBJ2-7, is DVKVTQSSRYLVKRTGEKVFLECVQDMDHENMFWYRQDPGLGLRLIYFSYDVKMKEKGDIPEGYSVSREKKERFSLILESASTNQTSMYLCASTSPAGQLYEQYFGPGTRLTVT.

This chain links TRBV28 with TRBJ2-1, with D maybe TRBD1 (5 bases). The V gene lost 8 bases and the J gene lost 5 bases, with 13 bases spanning the gap. CDR1 is MDHEN and CDR2 is SYDVKM in the germline V gene. CDR3 length: 13 amino acids. In DNA, the CDR3 is TGTGCCAGCGATGGCCGCAGGGACAATGAGCAGTTCTTC. It yields the protein CASDGRRDNEQFF.

The J gene is TRBJ2-5, the V gene TRBV6-5; 11 positions agree with TRBD2. V shed 2 bases and J 1 base; nucleotides not matched to a gene: 0. Germline V gives CDR1 MNHEY, CDR2 SVGAGI. The CDR3 sequence is 15 residues long. The CDR3 reads CASSYGTSGQETQYF. CDR3 DNA: TGTGCCAGCAGTTACGGGACTAGCGGCCAAGAGACCCAGTACTTC.